Listed here are 14 T cell receptor beta chains from one sample, sequenced in a study of CD4 T cells in relation to SARS-CoV-2 and coronaviruses. The method was immunoSEQ multiplex PCR; TCRdb's version includes in-frame clones alone and lacks a portion of them. The sample gives 30,000 to 45,000 clones, over 75% of which show up once; around 20% is in the top ten. Their antigen targets remain unknown. What was sequenced was memory CD4+ T cells from PBMCs, cultured in vitro. The source of these receptors is an adult with COVID-19.

This chain connects TRBV18 to TRBJ1-1; tentatively, D is TRBD1 (6 bases). V lost 6 bases and J 1 base, leaving 21 bases between the germline ends. Germline values: CDR1 KGHSH, CDR2 LQKENI. The CDR3 extends over 17 amino acids. The CDR3, as DNA: TGTGCCAGCTCCCCGCCACAGGGCAGTCTCGGGAACACTGAAGCTTTCTTT. Protein sequence: CASSPPQGSLGNTEAFF.

V usage is TRBV28 and J usage is TRBJ1-2; no definite D call. Germline V CDR1 and CDR2: MDHEN, SYDVKM. V was clipped by 3 bases and J by 2 bases, with 10 bases between them. This CDR3 is 14 amino acids long. The CDR3 bases are TGTGCCAGCAGTTTTTCGGGCAGGAACTATGGCTACACCTTC. Amino acid sequence: CASSFSGRNYGYTF.

In nucleotides, the CDR3 is TGTGCCAGTAGTAACCTGGGACAGGGGAACACTGAAGCTTTCTTT. Encoded protein: CASSNLGQGNTEAFF. The chain carries TRBV19 and TRBJ1-1; 9 bases are a match to TRBD1. V lost 4 bases, J lost 1 base, and 4 bases stayed unmatched. The CDR3 contains 15 residues. Germline loops: CDR1 LNHDA, CDR2 SQIVND (reference sequence).

This clone was seen more than once but under ten times. The rearrangement links TRBV7-9 to TRBJ2-7; TRBD2 matches at 8 bases. Germline values: CDR1 SEHNR, CDR2 FQNEAQ (reference sequence). The CDR3 spans 15 residues. Trimming at V came to 5 bases and at J to 3 bases, leaving 9 bases not matched to a gene. CDR3 nucleotides: TGTGCCAGCAGCCCCCGTTCGACTAGCGTCTACGAGCAGTACTTC. Translating gives CASSPRSTSVYEQYF.

The V gene is TRBV11-2, the J gene TRBJ2-1; 10 positions match TRBD2. J was trimmed by 9 bases and V by 1 base; bases with no gene match: 6. The CDR3 spans 15 residues. CDR1 and CDR2 from the germline V gene are SGHAT and FQNNGV. The CDR3 region has the DNA TGTGCCAGCAGCTTAGCCCTAGCGGGAGCGGCTGAGCAGTTCTTC. Its translation is CASSLALAGAAEQFF.

This clone was counted a few times. The rearrangement joins TRBV25-1 to TRBJ1-5, with D possibly being TRBD1 (5 bases). Germline V gene sequence: CDR1 MGHDK, CDR2 SYGVNS. The CDR3 is made up of 12 amino acids. V was trimmed by 5 bases and J by 4 bases, leaving 6 bases between them. The CDR3: CASSQGNQPQHF. The CDR3 DNA reads TGTGCCAGCAGTCAGGGAAATCAGCCCCAGCATTTT.

The chain is built from TRBV14 and TRBJ2-5, with D possibly TRBD1 on 5 matching bases. Germline CDR1 is SGHDN and CDR2 is FVKESK. This CDR3 spans 16 amino acids. Trimming stripped 0 bases from V and 0 bases from J, with 11 bases between. The CDR3 protein is CASSQEPTVYQETQYF. The CDR3 coding sequence is TGTGCCAGCAGCCAAGAACCGACAGTTTACCAAGAGACCCAGTACTTC.

CDR3 amino acids: CASSELAGGSYEQYF. CDR3 DNA sequence: TGTGCCAGCAGTGAACTAGCGGGAGGCTCCTACGAGCAGTACTTC. J is TRBJ2-7 and V is TRBV6-1; 11 nucleotides match TRBD2. The CDR3 loop spans 15 amino acids. Germline V gene sequence: CDR1 MNHNS, CDR2 SASEGT. The junction had 0 bases not matched to a gene; V was cut back by 2 bases and J by 0 bases.

V usage is TRBV4-2 and J usage is TRBJ1-1, with a weak D call TRBD1 (5 bases). Trimming cost V 0 bases and J 8 bases, with 10 bases left between them. The CDR3 has 13 residues. Germline V gene lookup returns CDR1 LGHNA and CDR2 YNFKEQ. Here the CDR3 reads CASSQEWEGEAFF. The CDR3 DNA reads TGTGCCAGCAGCCAAGAGTGGGAGGGGGAAGCTTTCTTT.

The gene calls are TRBV6-5 and TRBJ2-5; D may be TRBD2 (6 bases). Per germline, CDR1 MNHEY and CDR2 SVGAGI. This CDR3 has 14 residues. Trimming pared 1 base from V and 5 bases from J, leaving 11 bases between. The DNA for the CDR3 is TGTGCCAGCAGTTACTTTACTAGCAGTGAGACCCAGTACTTC. This codes for CASSYFTSSETQYF.

This chain connects TRBV11-1 to TRBJ2-5; D ambiguous. Germline CDR1 and CDR2: SGHAT and FQDESV (reference sequence). Trimming removed 2 bases at V and 2 bases at J, with 6 bases between. CDR3 length: 13 residues. This chain's CDR3 is CASSLLPQETQYF. Here the CDR3 DNA reads TGTGCCAGCAGCTTACTACCGCAAGAGACCCAGTACTTC.

The chain recombines TRBV28 with TRBJ1-1; 7 bases are shared with TRBD1. The CDR3 has 13 residues. Germline trimming cut 4 bases from V and 10 bases from J; bases unmatched to any gene: 9. The germline V gene has CDR1 MDHEN and CDR2 SYDVKM. Written as DNA, the CDR3 is TGTGCCAGCAGTTCGATCCAGACAGGGCGAGCTTTCTTT. Protein product: CASSSIQTGRAFF.

The V call is TRBV7-9, the J call TRBJ2-2; D may be TRBD1 (6 bases). V was pared by 7 bases and J by 1 base, with 16 bases between. Germline CDR1 and CDR2: SEHNR and FQNEAQ (reference sequence). The CDR3 loop spans 16 amino acids. In DNA form, the CDR3 reads TGTGCCAGCACCCCACCGGGACATCTGAACACCGGGGAGCTGTTTTTT. Encoded protein: CASTPPGHLNTGELFF. Full variable domain (remainder filled in from reference TRBV7-9 and TRBJ2-2): DTGVSQNPRHKITKRGQNVTFRCDPISEHNRLYWYRQTLGQGPEFLTYFQNEAQLEKSRLLSDRFSAERPKGSFSTLEIQRTEQGDSAMYLCASTPPGHLNTGELFFGEGSRLTVL.

Within the sample, this clone is medium-sized. The chain has TRBV3-1 (or the pseudogene TRBV3-2) and TRBJ2-1; 7 positions match TRBD1. Losses at the gene ends were 0 bases for V and 4 bases for J; bases not matched to a gene: 6. Germline V gives CDR1 LGHDT, CDR2 YNNKEL (reference sequence). This CDR3 has 16 residues. The CDR3 sequence: CASSQDVPGGYNEQFF. The DNA of the CDR3 is TGTGCCAGCAGCCAAGATGTGCCAGGGGGTTACAATGAGCAGTTCTTC.